These T cell receptor beta chains were read from a single sample in a study of blood T cell repertoires in COVID-19. Only in-frame clones appear in the TCRdb table, and some are missing; sequencing was by immunoSEQ multiplex PCR. The sample holds a few hundred thousand clones, around 90% seen once. The material sequenced was peripheral blood. Receptor source: a woman in her thirties with acute or convalescent COVID-19. Both conserved end residues are part of each CDR3. The D gene is left open where the match is weak. Not all rows give a size; the values are once, few, many and, for expanded clones, a class.

D gene | J gene | clone size | V gene | CDR3 DNA | CDR3 protein
TRBD1 | TRBJ2-2 | few | TRBV4-1 | TGCGCCAGCAGCCGAGTAACCCTGGGACAGGGAGTCGCCGGGGAGCTGTTTTTT | CASSRVTLGQGVAGELFF
TRBD2 | TRBJ2-1 | . | TRBV29-1 | TGCAGCGTTGACACTAGCGGGAGTTACAATGAGCAGTTCTTC | CSVDTSGSYNEQFF
TRBD2 | TRBJ2-7 | . | TRBV7-8 | TGTGCCAGCAGCTTAGCCCCCGGGACTAGCGGGAGGTTTTTCTACGAGCAGTACTTC | CASSLAPGTSGRFFYEQYF
. | TRBJ2-6 | . | TRBV19 | TGTGCCAGTAGTATAGATCTATCTACGGGAGAAAGGACTGGGGCCAACGTCCTGACTTTC | CASSIDLSTGERTGANVLTF
. | TRBJ1-4 | . | TRBV19 | TGTGCCAGTTCTGTGGGGCGCGGGAACGGTGAAAAACTGTTTTTT | CASSVGRGNGEKLFF
TRBD2 | TRBJ2-7 | . | TRBV27 | TGTGCCAGCAAAAACCTGGGACTAGCGGGAGGGCCGATCTACGAGCAGTACTTC | CASKNLGLAGGPIYEQYF
TRBD2 | TRBJ2-7 | . | TRBV25-1 | TGTGCCAGCAGCGGACTAGCGGGAGGAAGATACGAGCAGTACTTC | CASSGLAGGRYEQYF
TRBD2 | TRBJ2-7 | . | TRBV30 | TGTGCCTGGAACCCTGGGCTAGCGGGAGGGGAGCAGTACTTC | CAWNPGLAGGEQYF
TRBD2 | TRBJ2-7 | . | TRBV2 | TGTGCCAGCAGTGAACTAGCGGGAGAGCAGTACTTC | CASSELAGEQYF
TRBD1 | TRBJ2-1 | . | TRBV10-3 | TGTGCCATCATGGGACAGGGCTCTTACAATGAGCAGTTCTTC | CAIMGQGSYNEQFF
TRBD2 | TRBJ2-6 | . | TRBV19 | TGTGCCAGTAGTATAGATCTACCTAGCGGGAGTTCTGGGGCCAACGTCCTGACTTTC | CASSIDLPSGSSGANVLTF
. | TRBJ1-3 | . | TRBV30 | TGTGCCTGGAGCTTGTCAGGCTCTGGAAACACCATATATTTT | CAWSLSGSGNTIYF
TRBD1 | TRBJ1-5 | . | TRBV6-2/TRBV6-3 | TGTGCCAGCAGTTACGGACAGGGTAATCGACCCCAGCATTTT | CASSYGQGNRPQHF